These 30 T cell receptor beta chains share one sample of origin, sequenced in a study of Ad26.COV2.S vaccination and SARS-CoV-2 variants. This table comes from immunoSEQ multiplex PCR, and its TCRdb copy is limited to in-frame clones, with some not included. This sample carries hundreds of thousands of clones, 92% of them seen once, and the ten largest clones take approximately 1.7%. Treatment denoted: 15 to 20 received Ad26.COV2.S at low or high dose, single or two shots; several received placebo; per-sample allocation not given. Sampling took place 63 days after the first vaccine or placebo injection. This sample comprised peripheral blood, obtained in a trial of Ad26.COV2.S vaccine versus placebo. All receptors derive from a person aged 18-60 years who received the Ad26.COV2.S COVID-19 vaccine or a placebo.

This chain connects TRBV6-2 or TRBV6-3 to TRBJ1-1, with D unclear. Per the germline V gene, CDR1 is MNHEY and CDR2 is SVGEGT. Trimming removed 2 bases from V and 4 bases from J, with 11 bases in between. The CDR3 is made up of 14 amino acids. CDR3 residues: CASSYLSGSTEAFF. The CDR3 nucleotides are TGTGCCAGCAGTTACCTCTCGGGGTCCACTGAAGCTTTCTTT.

The chain's CDR3 is CASSQDGGDTSNEQYF. DNA for the CDR3: TGCGCCAGCAGCCAAGATGGGGGGGACACTTCCAACGAGCAGTACTTC. The V and J genes are TRBV4-1 and TRBJ2-7; maybe TRBD2 (7 bases). The V end lost 0 bases, the J end lost 5 bases, and 17 bases lay between the germline ends. CDR3 length equals 16 residues. CDR1 is MGHRA, CDR2 YSYEKL, per germline.

With respect to this clone: Other DNA sequences within the sample encode an identical CDR3. V usage is TRBV12-3 or TRBV12-4 and J usage is TRBJ2-7; D unclear. V lost 1 base and J 2 bases, leaving 3 bases between the germline ends. The length of the CDR3 is 12 residues. CDR3 region: CASSLGTYEQYF. Written as DNA, the CDR3 is TGTGCCAGCAGTTTAGGAACCTACGAGCAGTACTTC.

This clone was seen a single time. The rearrangement links TRBV21-1 to TRBJ1-6. TRBV21-1 is given as a pseudogene. The CDR3 loop spans 18 amino acids. CDR3 in DNA: TGTGCCAGCAGAAAAAACGGCGGGAGGAGCTCCTATAATTCACCCCTCCACTTT. It encodes CASRKNGGRSSYNSPLHF.

V and J are TRBV29-1 and TRBJ1-2; D gene ambiguous. Trimming pared 3 bases from V and 8 bases from J, leaving 13 bases between. CDR3 length: 12 residues. Germline V gene sequence: CDR1 SQVTM, CDR2 ANQGSEA. The CDR3 DNA follows: TGCAGCGTTGAGTTAGACCTAGTGGGCTACACCTTC. Translated, it gives CSVELDLVGYTF. The whole variable domain, remainder taken from reference TRBV29-1 and TRBJ1-2, is SAVISQKPSRDICQRGTSLTIQCQVDSQVTMMFWYRQQPGQSLTLIATANQGSEATYESGFVIDKFPISRPNLTFSTLTVSNMSPEDSSIYLCSVELDLVGYTFGSGTRLTVV.

The chain joins TRBV4-1 to TRBJ1-1; TRBD1 is a possible D gene (5 bases). The CDR3 totals 14 residues. Trimming shortened V by 7 bases and J by 1 base, and 13 bases separated the two germline ends. Germline CDR1 reads MGHRA; CDR2 reads YSYEKL. CDR3 region: CASTLSGTNTEAFF. Here the CDR3 DNA reads TGCGCCAGCACCTTGAGTGGGACGAACACTGAAGCTTTCTTT.

The chain joins TRBV10-1 to TRBJ1-2; 8 nucleotides line up with TRBD1. V shed 6 bases and J 6 bases; nucleotides not matched to a gene: 3. In germline, CDR1 is WNHNN, CDR2 SYGVQD (reference sequence). The CDR3 has 12 amino acids. CDR3 loop: CASRTGGDGYTF. For the CDR3, the DNA is TGCGCCAGCAGAACAGGGGGGGATGGCTACACCTTC.

This clone came up once. The CDR3 bases are TGTGCCAGTAGTGGACCCTACGAGCAGTACTTC. Translating it yields CASSGPYEQYF. The chain links TRBV19 to TRBJ2-7, with D unclear. In germline, CDR1 is LNHDA, CDR2 SQIVND (reference sequence). The CDR3 consists of 11 residues. V was pared by 5 bases and J by 2 bases, with 4 bases between.

The chain joins TRBV4-3 to TRBJ1-2, with a weak D call TRBD1 (5 bases). Germline assignment: CDR1 LGHNA and CDR2 YSLEER. The length of the CDR3 is 17 residues. The V gene lost 0 bases and the J gene lost 2 bases, with 16 bases spanning the gap. The CDR3: CASSQDRFGGTNYGYTF. The CDR3 nucleotides read TGCGCCAGCAGCCAAGATCGCTTCGGGGGAACAAACTATGGCTACACCTTC.

The J gene is TRBJ2-1, the V gene TRBV5-1; perhaps TRBD2 as D (7 bases). Trimming pared 4 bases from V and 1 base from J, leaving 21 bases between. Germline V gene sequence: CDR1 SGHRS, CDR2 YFSETQ. This CDR3 region has 18 residues. Here the CDR3 DNA reads TGCGCCAGCAGCCTGATCTACGGCGGGGGCTATTCCTACAATGAGCAGTTCTTC. It specifies CASSLIYGGGYSYNEQFF.

This rearrangement joins TRBV7-9 to TRBJ1-1, with D possibly matching TRBD1 (5 bases). Deletions cut 8 bases from V and 0 bases from J, with 25 bases between. Per germline, CDR1 SEHNR and CDR2 FQNEAQ (reference sequence). The CDR3 sequence is 18 residues long. CDR3 amino acids: CASLQGSIQDKMNTEAFF. The CDR3 DNA reads as TGTGCCAGCTTGCAGGGCTCTATCCAAGACAAAATGAACACTGAAGCTTTCTTT.

V is TRBV7-2 and J is TRBJ2-1, with D perhaps matching TRBD2 (6 bases). V gave up 6 bases and J gave up 7 bases, with 13 bases separating them. Germline CDR1 is SGHTA and CDR2 is FQGNSA. The CDR3 is 13 residues long. The CDR3 DNA reads as TGTGCCAGCAGGGGGAGGTGGGGTAATGAGCAGTTCTTC. It yields the protein CASRGRWGNEQFF.

V is TRBV19 and J is TRBJ1-5; 10 bases fit TRBD1. V was pared by 5 bases and J by 5 bases, with 6 bases of the junction left unmatched. The CDR3 has 15 amino acids. Germline V gene lookup returns CDR1 LNHDA and CDR2 SQIVND (reference sequence). The CDR3 loop reads CASSPGQGFDQPQHF. CDR3 coding DNA: TGTGCCAGTAGTCCGGGACAGGGGTTCGATCAGCCCCAGCATTTT.

This chain links TRBV13 with TRBJ2-2; tentative D call: TRBD1 (5 bases). V was shortened by 1 base and J by 8 bases, with 8 bases between the two germline ends. The CDR3 loop spans 13 amino acids. Germline-derived CDR1 and CDR2 are PRHDT and FYEKMQ (reference sequence). For the CDR3, the DNA is TGTGCCAGCAGCTTAGTGACAGCTGGGGAGCTGTTTTTT. Protein product: CASSLVTAGELFF.

J is TRBJ1-5 and V is TRBV18; D possibly corresponds to TRBD1 (5 bases). This CDR3 has 15 residues. Deletions cut 2 bases from V and 7 bases from J, with 15 bases between. Germline lookup yields CDR1 KGHSH and CDR2 LQKENI. CDR3 sequence: CASSPIGQGGQPQHF. CDR3 bases: TGTGCCAGCTCACCAATCGGGCAGGGAGGGCAGCCCCAGCATTTT.

J is TRBJ2-3 and V is TRBV27, with D perhaps matching TRBD1 (5 bases). The CDR3 consists of 13 residues. The V gene's germline CDR1 is MNHEY and CDR2 SMNVEV (reference sequence). The V end lost 3 bases, the J end lost 4 bases, and 8 bases lay between the germline ends. CDR3 region: CASSLIQADTQYF. CDR3 sequence (DNA): TGTGCCAGCAGTTTGATACAGGCAGATACGCAGTATTTT.

The rearrangement joins TRBV19 to TRBJ1-5, with a tentative D call TRBD1 (6 bases). Trimming took 5 bases from V and 6 from J, leaving 14 bases between them. The CDR3 runs to 14 residues. Per the germline V gene, CDR1 is LNHDA and CDR2 is SQIVND (reference sequence). CDR3 residues: CASSQEQGGQPQHF. In DNA, the CDR3 is TGTGCCAGTAGTCAGGAACAGGGAGGTCAGCCCCAGCATTTT.

This CDR3 is CASSFGLEVNEQYF. Written as DNA, the CDR3 is TGTGCCAGCAGTTTCGGCTTGGAGGTGAACGAGCAGTACTTC. The V call is TRBV11-2, the J call TRBJ2-7; D may be TRBD2 (5 bases). The V end was cut by 6 bases, the J end by 5 bases, with 17 bases between. This CDR3 has 14 residues. In germline, CDR1 is SGHAT, CDR2 FQNNGV.

The CDR3 DNA reads TGTGCCAGCAGTTTAACTTTCGGGGACTACGAGCAGTACTTC. The encoded protein is CASSLTFGDYEQYF. The chain combines TRBV27 with TRBJ2-7; a weak D match, TRBD2 (5 bases). This CDR3 has 14 residues. CDR1 and CDR2 (germline): MNHEY, SMNVEV (reference sequence). V gave up 2 bases and J gave up 3 bases, with 11 bases separating them.

The V gene is TRBV2, the J gene TRBJ2-1; 8 nucleotides align to TRBD2. The V and J ends lost 4 bases and 6 bases, in that order; junction bases with no gene match: 8. The CDR3 sequence is 15 residues long. The germline gives CDR1 SNHLY, CDR2 FYNNEI. As DNA, the CDR3 is TGTGCCAGCAGTGCTACCCGGGGGGGTATCAATGAGCAGTTCTTC. Translated: CASSATRGGINEQFF.

The V gene is TRBV4-2, the J gene TRBJ1-2, with 8 bases identical to TRBD1. V lost 6 bases and J lost 2; bases outside the gene matches: 11. The CDR3 extends over 16 amino acids. Germline V gene data show CDR1 as LGHNA and CDR2 as YNFKEQ. CDR3 residues: CASRLNPGQANYGYTF. The CDR3 DNA reads as TGTGCCAGCAGACTCAATCCGGGACAGGCAAACTATGGCTACACCTTC.

The chain joins TRBV6-2 or TRBV6-3 to TRBJ1-1; D gene ambiguous. V lost 2 bases and J lost 4, with 8 bases in between. This CDR3 spans 13 amino acids. The germline V gene encodes CDR1 MNHEY and CDR2 SVGEGT. The CDR3 DNA follows: TGTGCCAGCAGTTACGGGCCGGCCACTGAAGCTTTCTTT. Translation: CASSYGPATEAFF.

The chain joins TRBV19 to TRBJ2-1, with TRBD2 matching over 7 bases. V was pared by 5 bases and J by 4 bases, with 17 bases of the junction left unmatched. CDR3 length: 18 residues. The germline V gene has CDR1 LNHDA and CDR2 SQIVND (reference sequence). CDR3 DNA sequence: TGTGCCAGTAGTCTGGGCGGGGGATTAACCGCAGAATACAATGAGCAGTTCTTC. This codes for CASSLGGGLTAEYNEQFF.

The chain recombines TRBV6-5 with TRBJ2-3; D perhaps matches TRBD2 (6 bases). CDR3 size: 15 residues. V lost 6 bases and J lost 0, with 13 bases in between. Germline assignment: CDR1 MNHEY and CDR2 SVGAGI. This CDR3 reads CASSPGSSSTDTQYF. The CDR3 DNA follows: TGTGCCAGCAGCCCCGGGAGTTCTAGCACAGATACGCAGTATTTT.

The genes are TRBV27 and TRBJ2-1, with a possible D match to TRBD2 (5 bases). V was clipped by 6 bases and J by 5 bases, with 17 bases between them. The CDR3 contains 15 residues. The V gene's germline CDR1 is MNHEY and CDR2 SMNVEV (reference sequence). Here the CDR3 reads CASRRLFIGDNEQFF. Here the CDR3 DNA reads TGTGCCAGCAGGCGGCTTTTTATCGGGGACAATGAGCAGTTCTTC.

The J gene is TRBJ1-2, the V gene TRBV5-4, with 7 positions matching TRBD1. Losses at the gene ends were 3 bases for V and 0 bases for J; bases not matched to a gene: 8. Germline CDR1 and CDR2: SGHNT and YYREEE (reference sequence). This CDR3 is 16 amino acids long. CDR3 DNA sequence: TGTGCCAGCAGCTCCTTGGTGGGGACAGCTAACTATGGCTACACCTTC. It codes for CASSSLVGTANYGYTF.

The chain combines TRBV5-4 with TRBJ2-2; D perhaps matches TRBD1 (6 bases). The V gene lost 6 bases and the J gene lost 5 bases, with 14 bases spanning the gap. Germline assignment: CDR1 SGHNT and CDR2 YYREEE (reference sequence). The CDR3 runs 14 residues. The CDR3 loop is CASTQQTGTGELFF. CDR3 in DNA: TGTGCCAGCACCCAACAAACAGGGACCGGGGAGCTGTTTTTT.

This clone was counted between two and nine times. The chain uses TRBV7-9 and TRBJ2-7; 11 bases are a match to TRBD2. Unmatched junction bases numbered 8, after V lost 6 bases and J lost 1 base. CDR1 and CDR2 (germline): SEHNR, FQNEAQ (reference sequence). This CDR3 spans 16 amino acids. This chain's CDR3 is CASSFPTSGASYEQYF. DNA of the CDR3: TGTGCCAGCAGTTTCCCGACTAGCGGGGCTTCCTACGAGCAGTACTTC.

This clone was counted ten times or more. The V gene is TRBV5-1, the J gene TRBJ2-7, with D perhaps TRBD2 (6 bases). V lost 0 bases, J lost 3 bases, and 13 bases lay in between. Per germline, CDR1 SGHRS and CDR2 YFSETQ. This CDR3 has 15 residues. The CDR3, as DNA: TGCGCCAGCAGCTTGGCCTTTTCGGGAGTCTACGAGCAGTACTTC. This codes for CASSLAFSGVYEQYF.

The chain combines TRBV7-2 with TRBJ2-1; 9 bases agree with TRBD1. The CDR3 length is 15 residues. V shed 2 bases and J 7 bases; nucleotides not matched to a gene: 6. Germline V gene data show CDR1 as SGHTA and CDR2 as FQGNSA. The CDR3 here is CASSLSTGGVNEQFF. The CDR3 DNA follows: TGTGCCAGCAGCTTATCGACAGGGGGGGTTAATGAGCAGTTCTTC.